This TCR beta chain comes out of a study of T cell responses to AZD1222 COVID-19 vaccine. Broader study findings: Vaccination with two AZD1222 doses was followed by a rise in Spike-specific TCR breadth and depth.

Germline loops: CDR1 SGHAT, CDR2 FQNNGV. The CDR3 contains 12 residues. V was shortened by 7 bases and J by 3 bases, with 10 bases between the two germline ends. As concerns this clone: Its matching antigen is unknown.

TCRdb's table, derived via immunoSEQ multiplex PCR, lists solely in-frame clones and lacks some. The table includes some 180,000 clones, approximately 95% detected once. The sequence derives from an adult who received the MenACWY meningococcal vaccine as a control. The sample in question was peripheral blood, obtained 28 days after the second dose of the MenACWY control vaccine. This chain joins TRBV11-2 and TRBJ2-7; maybe TRBD1 (5 bases). For the CDR3, the DNA is TGTGCCAGCAACCCAGGGAACTACGAGCAGTACTTC. As protein: CASNPGNYEQYF.